This T cell receptor (beta chain) originates from a study of CD8 T cells in Susac syndrome (dated by TCRdb to between 2018 and 2020). Study-level background: The study used repertoire sequencing to test whether antigen drove CD8+ T cell activation and differentiation in Susac syndrome. Clonality of the CD8+ T cell repertoire was compared between about a dozen healthy donors, about 14 Susac syndrome patients and around 15 multiple sclerosis patients. What the authors observed across the whole study: The TCR sequencing and HLA analysis was acknowledged to have included a relatively small number of individuals.

Peripheral blood CD8+ and CD4+ T cells from healthy donors, Susac syndrome patients and multiple sclerosis patients were profiled using high-throughput TCR beta sequencing. Multiple sclerosis controls were treatment-naive patients with stable or active relapsing-remitting disease fulfilling revised McDonald criteria. Bulk CD8+ and CD4+ T cells were purified by magnetic negative isolation, while CD8+ TEMRA cells were enriched using FACS. Blood was collected in EDTA tubes and processed within 24 hours, with PBMCs isolated through density gradient centrifugation. PBMCs intended for TCR sequencing were cryopreserved in liquid nitrogen and were subsequently thawed in a 37 degrees C water bath. A purity of at least 90% was achieved for sorted or isolated CD4+, CD8+ and CD8+ TEMRA cells. A word on this clonotype: Its specific antigen is unknown. It has no much larger one-base neighbor in the sample; base qualities were not kept.

RNA was extracted using the RNeasy kit, and roughly 0.5 to 1 microgram was reverse transcribed with random hexamers. TCR beta CDR3 regions were amplified with the immunoSEQ multiplex PCR assay covering 54 Vbeta and 13 Jbeta segments. PCR amplification bias was corrected by using a synthetic template baseline for primer optimization and computational correction. The paper's processing steps were these. Reads were annotated to V, D and J genes per IMGT and analyzed with immunoSEQ Analyzer, keeping only productive sequences. Clonality was calculated as one minus the Shannon entropy normalized by log2 of the number of productive unique sequences. For each patient and control, public and private clones were evaluated within the 100 most prevalent clones. A clone was defined as Susac-specific if it was absent from the healthy and MS cohorts, from 950 to 1,300 published viral clones and from other ImmuneACCESS disease sequences. TCRdb cleaned the public reads at Q25 with fastp, built clones with MiXCR and kept in-frame beta chains. Rows matching on CDR3 protein sequence are summarized as one entry with the most common DNA and genes. TCRdb, not the original authors, processed these V and J calls. This sample is represented by about 280,000 distinct CDR3 sequences; 85% of them were singletons. Over 0.1% of the sample goes to the ten largest clones.

Including cysteine and phenylalanine, the CDR3 has 16 amino acids. The sequence is cut down to CDR3 DNA, 48 bases in frame from base 1. Based on the germline V gene (reference sequence), the CDR1 and CDR2 sequences are SEHNR and FQNEAQ. V loses 5 bases at its end and J loses 0 bases; junction bases beyond the gene matches: 7. This receptor chain uses TRBV7-9 and TRBJ2-1; 7 bases in between match TRBD2. The sequenced sample consisted of CD8+ T cells from PBMCs. The sequence was collected from a human donor with multiple sclerosis. In nucleotides, the sequence is TGTGCCAGCAGCCCCCGAGCGGGGAGCTCCTACAATGAGCAGTTCTTC. It translates to CASSPRAGSSYNEQFF.